Below, one T cell receptor beta chain is given with its context. The time point: late/post reinfection, 12 to 24 weeks after detection. Sorted cells were sequenced directly ex vivo without any in vitro expansion. The sample comes from a study of memory CD8 T cells in hepatitis C reinfection. Only in-frame clones appear in the TCRdb table, and some are missing; sequencing was by immunoSEQ multiplex PCR. Counted here are thousands of clones, approximately 90% occurring once; the ten biggest clones make up 26%. After removal of 3 bases from V and 4 bases from J, the junction contained 1 base not matched to a gene. Germline loops: CDR1 SGHDT, CDR2 YYEEEE. CDR3 size: 12 residues.

The clonotype comes from a man in his forties or fifties with hepatitis C virus infection. This sequence joins TRBV5-6 and TRBJ2-7; 7 bases are shared with TRBD2. Sequenced: naive CD8+ T cells sorted from blood. The CDR3 region is CASSWGGYEQYF. The DNA for the CDR3 is TGTGCCAGCAGCTGGGGGGGATACGAGCAGTACTTC.